This T cell receptor (beta chain) came from a study of OX40 agonist ivuxolimab in advanced cancers. About the study as a whole: Ivuxolimab, which targeted the costimulatory receptor OX40 (CD134), was an agonistic, fully human IgG2 monoclonal antibody. Intravenous ivuxolimab was administered to patients every 2 weeks at six dose levels: 0.01, 0.1, 0.3, 1.5, 3 and 10 mg/kg. In the dose-escalation cohort, around four fifths of patients were male, and the mean age was approximately 55 years, with a range of roughly 20 to 80. Partial responses were achieved by three dose-escalation patients, of whom one had hepatocellular carcinoma and two had cutaneous melanoma. Of the roughly 51 patients in dose escalation, some 20 had hepatocellular carcinoma, some 15 had melanoma, 9 had renal cell carcinoma and 9 had head and neck cancer. The paper reports the monotherapy dose-escalation portion (N of about 47 patients) of the phase I ivuxolimab trial. Patients were allowed to have had prior anti-PD-1, anti-PD-L1 or anti-CTLA-4 therapy, and roughly 40% of the dose-escalation patients had previously received checkpoint inhibitors. The point of sequencing TCRbeta in the periphery was to test whether ivuxolimab changed TCR sequence diversity and drove clonal T-cell expansion.

The investigation overall reported the following: In partial responders in the 0.1-3.0 mg/kg groups, normalized peripheral clonal expansion was found to be among the lowest, especially among CD8+ T cells. After ivuxolimab, expanded clones were on average more numerous among CD8+ T cells than among CD4+ T cells. At doses of 0.1 to 3.0 mg/kg, clonal expansion of both CD4+ and CD8+ T cells in blood was seen between baseline and week 6. The antigen specificity of the clonally expanded peripheral T cells was not determined. Low levels of normalized T-cell clonal expansion were also seen in some patients who did not respond.

Genomic DNA was extracted from sorted cells for sequencing of the TCRbeta CDR3 region. The immunoSEQ Assay was used for sequencing of TCRbeta CDR3 regions. In TCRdb, the immuneACCESS table is reduced to in-frame sequences with V and J assigned. These tables do not hold every clone; where another copy was compared, an unresolved V gene accounts for under half, and the others remain unexplained. This sample has tens of thousands of clones in its table, and more than 70% of those were observed once. The ten largest clones represent around 0.53% of the sample. As for this clone: Its target antigen remains unknown. No clone much larger than this one lies a single base away; base qualities are absent.

Patients with a history of autoimmune disease or receiving systemic immunosuppression were excluded from the trial. Peripheral blood for TCR sequencing was collected from all dose cohorts at baseline, on cycle 4 day 1, and on cycle 7 day 1. Samples were obtained from an open-label, multicenter, first-in-human phase I dose-escalation trial of ivuxolimab. Adults with locally advanced or metastatic head and neck squamous cell, hepatocellular, melanoma or renal cell carcinoma were enrolled in the trial. Before TCR sequencing, CD4+ T cells and CD8+ T cells were sorted from peripheral blood as separate populations. The CDR3 contains 14 residues, cysteine and phenylalanine counted. The kept DNA is CDR3 alone, 42 bases in frame from the first base. CDR1 and CDR2 are read off the germline V gene as KGHSH and LQKENI. Here V drops 4 bases and J drops 3 bases, and the junction holds 4 bases not matched to any gene.

The TCR was taken from an adult with an advanced solid tumor such as melanoma, head and neck, liver or kidney cancer. The receptor chain draws on TRBV18 and TRBJ1-1; 8 bases in the junction line up with TRBD1. The starting material was CD4+ or CD8+ T cells sorted from blood, obtained in a trial of the OX40 agonist ivuxolimab. Read as DNA, the sequence is TGTGCCAGCTCACAATCGACAGGGGACACTGAAGCTTTCTTT. Its amino acids are CASSQSTGDTEAFF. With all but the CDR3 taken from the reference TRBV18 and TRBJ1-1 genes, the full variable domain is: NAGVMQNPRHLVRRRGQEARLRCSPMKGHSHVYWYRQLPEEGLKFMVYLQKENIIDESGMPKERFSAEFPKEGPSILRIQQVVRGDSAAYFCASSQSTGDTEAFFGQGTRLTVV.